The source of this T cell receptor beta chain is a study of T cell responses to AZD1222 COVID-19 vaccine. The repertoire was sequenced with immunoSEQ multiplex PCR; TCRdb's copy has only in-frame clones and lacks some. The data hold approximately 150,000 clones, with approximately 93% observed a single time. The study's findings and limits: Regions left unmutated in variants are reportedly the target of nearly half of spike-specific TCRs. Spike-specific TCR breadth and depth both grew after two AZD1222 doses. Seropositive at baseline were only six AZD1222 recipients.

V was pared by 2 bases and J by 1 base, with 8 bases between. Germline V gives CDR1 MNHEY, CDR2 SVGAGI. The CDR3 is made up of 15 amino acids. As for this clone: Its antigen is undetermined.

The chain joins TRBV6-5 to TRBJ2-2; TRBD1 might be the D (5 bases). The sequence was obtained from an adult who had recovered from COVID-19. This specimen consisted of peripheral blood, obtained after recovery from COVID-19. Here the CDR3 DNA reads TGTGCCAGCAGTTACGACCAGGGGAACACCGGGGAGCTGTTTTTT. Its protein is CASSYDQGNTGELFF.